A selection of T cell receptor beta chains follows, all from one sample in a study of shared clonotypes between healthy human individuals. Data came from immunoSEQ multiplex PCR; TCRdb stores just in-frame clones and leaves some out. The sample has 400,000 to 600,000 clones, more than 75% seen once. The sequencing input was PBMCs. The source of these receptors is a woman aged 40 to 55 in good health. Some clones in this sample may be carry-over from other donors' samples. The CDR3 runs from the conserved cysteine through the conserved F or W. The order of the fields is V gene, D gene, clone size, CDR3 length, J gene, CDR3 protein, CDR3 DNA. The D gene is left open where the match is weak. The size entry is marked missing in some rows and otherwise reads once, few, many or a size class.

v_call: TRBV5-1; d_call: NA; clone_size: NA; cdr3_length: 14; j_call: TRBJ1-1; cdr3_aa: CASRFQGTNTEAFF; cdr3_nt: TGCGCCAGCAGGTTTCAGGGAACGAACACTGAAGCTTTCTTT
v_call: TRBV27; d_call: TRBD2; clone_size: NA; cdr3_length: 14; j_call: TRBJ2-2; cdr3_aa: CASVAGVGTGELFF; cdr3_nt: TGTGCCAGCGTAGCGGGAGTGGGCACCGGGGAGCTGTTTTTT
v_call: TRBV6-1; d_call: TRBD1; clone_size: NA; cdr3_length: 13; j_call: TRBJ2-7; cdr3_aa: CASRVQGDYEQYF; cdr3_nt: TGTGCCAGCAGGGTACAGGGGGATTACGAGCAGTACTTC
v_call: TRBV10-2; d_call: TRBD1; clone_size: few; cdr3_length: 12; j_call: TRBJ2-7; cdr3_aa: CASSGDSYEQYF; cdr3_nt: TGCGCCAGCAGCGGGGACAGCTACGAGCAGTACTTC
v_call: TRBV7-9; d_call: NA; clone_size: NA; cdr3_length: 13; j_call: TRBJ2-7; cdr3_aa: CASSGQLVYEQYF; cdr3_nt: TGTGCCAGCAGCGGTCAGCTGGTCTACGAGCAGTACTTC
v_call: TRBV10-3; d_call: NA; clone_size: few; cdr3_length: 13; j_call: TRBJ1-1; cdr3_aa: CAIGGAGNTEAFF; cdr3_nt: TGTGCCATCGGGGGAGCAGGGAACACTGAAGCTTTCTTT
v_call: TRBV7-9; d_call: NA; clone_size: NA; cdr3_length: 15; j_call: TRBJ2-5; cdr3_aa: CASSLGATGDETQYF; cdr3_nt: TGTGCCAGCAGCTTAGGGGCGACCGGGGATGAGACCCAGTACTTC
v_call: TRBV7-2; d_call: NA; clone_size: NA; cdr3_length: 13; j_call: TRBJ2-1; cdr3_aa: CASSFDREGEQFF; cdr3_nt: TGTGCCAGCAGCTTTGACAGGGAGGGTGAGCAGTTCTTC
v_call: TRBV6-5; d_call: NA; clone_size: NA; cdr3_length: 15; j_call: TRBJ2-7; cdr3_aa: CASSLSSLGSYEQYF; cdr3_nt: TGTGCCAGCAGCCTTAGCTCTTTGGGATCCTACGAGCAGTACTTC
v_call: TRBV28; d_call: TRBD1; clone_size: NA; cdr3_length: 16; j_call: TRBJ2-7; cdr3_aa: CASSYTFGTGDYEQYF; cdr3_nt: TGTGCCAGCAGTTACACTTTCGGGACAGGGGACTACGAGCAGTACTTC
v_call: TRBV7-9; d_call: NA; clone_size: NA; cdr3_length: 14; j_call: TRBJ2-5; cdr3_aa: CASSLGWGGETQYF; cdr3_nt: TGTGCCAGCAGCTTAGGTTGGGGCGGAGAGACCCAGTACTTC
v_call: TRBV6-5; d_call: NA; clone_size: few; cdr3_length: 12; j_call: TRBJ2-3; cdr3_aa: CASSPTGHTQYF; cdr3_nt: TGTGCCAGCAGCCCGACCGGGCATACGCAGTATTTT
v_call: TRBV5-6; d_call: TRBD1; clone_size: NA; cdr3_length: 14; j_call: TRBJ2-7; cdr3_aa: CASSLGGQGFEQYF; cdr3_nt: TGTGCCAGCAGCTTAGGTGGACAGGGATTCGAGCAGTACTTC
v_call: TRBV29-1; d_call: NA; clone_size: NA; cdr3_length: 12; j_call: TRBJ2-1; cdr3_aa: CSGASEYNEQFF; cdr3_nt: TGCAGCGGAGCTAGCGAGTACAATGAGCAGTTCTTC
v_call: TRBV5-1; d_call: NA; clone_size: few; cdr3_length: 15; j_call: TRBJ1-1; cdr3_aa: CASSSREGGNTEAFF; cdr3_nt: TGCGCCAGCAGCTCACGGGAAGGGGGGAACACTGAAGCTTTCTTT
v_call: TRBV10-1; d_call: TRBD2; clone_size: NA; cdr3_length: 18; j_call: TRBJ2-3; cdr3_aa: CASSESVVDSGGSDTQYF; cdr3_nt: TGCGCCAGCAGTGAAAGTGTGGTTGACTCCGGGGGGTCAGATACGCAGTATTTT
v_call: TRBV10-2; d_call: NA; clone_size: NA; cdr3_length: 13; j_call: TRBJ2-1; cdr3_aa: CASSDLERTEQFF; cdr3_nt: TGCGCCAGCAGTGACCTCGAGCGGACAGAGCAGTTCTTC
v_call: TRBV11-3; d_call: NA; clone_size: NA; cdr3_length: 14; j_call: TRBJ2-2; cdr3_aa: CASSLSLVPGELFF; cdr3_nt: TGTGCCAGCAGCTTATCCCTTGTGCCGGGGGAGCTGTTTTTT
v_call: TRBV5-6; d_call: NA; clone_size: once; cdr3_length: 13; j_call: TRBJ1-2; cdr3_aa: CASSLNEGGRATF; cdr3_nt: TGTGCCAGCAGCTTAAATGAGGGGGGGCGAGCCACCTTC
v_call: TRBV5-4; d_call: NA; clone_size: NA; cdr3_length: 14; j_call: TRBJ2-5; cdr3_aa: CASSPGGLRETQYF; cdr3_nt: TGTGCCAGCAGCCCAGGGGGACTGAGGGAGACCCAGTACTTC
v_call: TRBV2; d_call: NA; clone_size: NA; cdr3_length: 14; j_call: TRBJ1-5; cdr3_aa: CASSVRTESQPQHF; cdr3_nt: TGTGCCAGCAGTGTACGCACAGAGTCTCAGCCCCAGCATTTT
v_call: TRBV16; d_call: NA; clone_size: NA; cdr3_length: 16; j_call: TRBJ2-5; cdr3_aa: CASSATDWTQQETQYF; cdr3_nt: TGTGCCAGCAGCGCTACTGACTGGACGCAACAAGAGACCCAGTACTTC
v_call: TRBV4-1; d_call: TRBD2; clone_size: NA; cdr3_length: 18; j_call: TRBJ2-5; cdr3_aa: CASSHKLRTSGRQETQYF; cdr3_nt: TGCGCCAGCAGCCACAAATTAAGGACTAGCGGGCGCCAAGAGACCCAGTACTTC
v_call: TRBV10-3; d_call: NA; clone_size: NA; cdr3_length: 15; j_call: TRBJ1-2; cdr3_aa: CAISATAPSNYGYTF; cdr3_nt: TGTGCCATCAGTGCGACAGCTCCCTCTAACTATGGCTACACCTTC
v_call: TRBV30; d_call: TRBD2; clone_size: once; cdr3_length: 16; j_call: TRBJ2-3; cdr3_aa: CAWSEGLAGVGDTQYF; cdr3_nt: TGTGCCTGGAGTGAAGGGCTAGCGGGAGTCGGAGATACGCAGTATTTT
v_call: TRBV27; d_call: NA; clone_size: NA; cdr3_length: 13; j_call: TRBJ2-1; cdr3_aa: CASSFRWGPEQFF; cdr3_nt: TGTGCCAGCAGTTTTAGGTGGGGGCCAGAGCAGTTCTTC
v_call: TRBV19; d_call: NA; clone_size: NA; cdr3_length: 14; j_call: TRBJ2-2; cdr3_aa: CASSISPNTGELFF; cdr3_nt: TGTGCCAGTAGTATATCCCCCAACACCGGGGAGCTGTTTTTT
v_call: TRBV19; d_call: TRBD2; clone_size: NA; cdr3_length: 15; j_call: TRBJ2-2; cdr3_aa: CASSMGLGSSGELFF; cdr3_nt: TGTGCCAGTAGTATGGGACTAGGGAGTTCCGGGGAGCTGTTTTTT
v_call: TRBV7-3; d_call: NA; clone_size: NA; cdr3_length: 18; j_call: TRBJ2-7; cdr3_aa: CASSRKGQGVAGKVFGYF; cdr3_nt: TGTGCCAGCAGTCGAAAGGGACAGGGAGTAGCGGGGAAGGTGTTTGGGTACTTC
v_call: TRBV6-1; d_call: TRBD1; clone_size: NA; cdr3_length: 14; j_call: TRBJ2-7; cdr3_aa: CASSPTGAHYEQYF; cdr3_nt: TGTGCCAGCAGTCCGACAGGGGCTCACTACGAGCAGTACTTC
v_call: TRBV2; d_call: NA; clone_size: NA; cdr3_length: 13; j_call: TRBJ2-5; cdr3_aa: CASSELTVETQYF; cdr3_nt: TGTGCCAGCAGTGAATTGACGGTGGAGACCCAGTACTTC
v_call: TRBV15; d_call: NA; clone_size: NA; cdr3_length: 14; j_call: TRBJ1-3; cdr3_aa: CATSRGENGNTIYF; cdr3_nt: TGTGCCACCAGCAGGGGGGAAAATGGAAACACCATATATTTT
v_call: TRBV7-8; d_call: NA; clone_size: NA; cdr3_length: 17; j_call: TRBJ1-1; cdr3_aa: CASSRLLDSRANTEAFF; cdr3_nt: TGTGCCAGCAGCAGATTGCTCGACAGCCGGGCGAACACTGAAGCTTTCTTT
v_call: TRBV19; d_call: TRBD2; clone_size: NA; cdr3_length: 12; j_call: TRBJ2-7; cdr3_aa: CATRDYAYEQYF; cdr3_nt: TGTGCCACCCGGGACTACGCCTACGAGCAGTACTTC
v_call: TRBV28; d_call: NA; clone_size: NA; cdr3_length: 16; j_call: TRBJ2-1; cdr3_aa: CASSFSGQTVNYEQFF; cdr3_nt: TGTGCCAGCAGTTTCTCAGGACAGACAGTTAACTATGAGCAGTTCTTC
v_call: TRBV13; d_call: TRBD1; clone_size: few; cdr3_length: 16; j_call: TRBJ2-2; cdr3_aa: CASSGTGVGLTGELFF; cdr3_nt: TGTGCCAGCTCCGGGACAGGGGTCGGTCTCACCGGGGAGCTGTTTTTT
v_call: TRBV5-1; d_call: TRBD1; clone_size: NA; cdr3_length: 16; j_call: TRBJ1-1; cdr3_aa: CASSLGQGDMNTEAFF; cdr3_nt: TGCGCCAGCAGCTTGGGGCAGGGGGACATGAACACTGAAGCTTTCTTT
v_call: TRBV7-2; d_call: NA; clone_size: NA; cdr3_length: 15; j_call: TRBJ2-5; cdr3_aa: CASSRGVGIGETQYF; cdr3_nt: TGTGCCAGCAGTCGTGGGGTAGGGATAGGAGAGACCCAGTACTTC
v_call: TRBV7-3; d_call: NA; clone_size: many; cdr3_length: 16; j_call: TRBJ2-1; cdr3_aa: CASSTLAGTHYNEQFF; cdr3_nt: TGTGCCAGCAGCACCCTCGCCGGGACACACTACAATGAGCAGTTCTTC
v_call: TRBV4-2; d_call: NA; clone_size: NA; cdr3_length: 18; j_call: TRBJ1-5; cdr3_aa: CASSQDLSPERDNQPQHF; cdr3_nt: TGTGCCAGCAGCCAAGATCTGAGCCCGGAAAGGGACAATCAGCCCCAGCATTTT
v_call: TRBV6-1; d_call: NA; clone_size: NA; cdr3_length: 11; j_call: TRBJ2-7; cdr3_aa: CASTTGREQYF; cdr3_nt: TGTGCCAGCACTACAGGGCGCGAGCAGTACTTC
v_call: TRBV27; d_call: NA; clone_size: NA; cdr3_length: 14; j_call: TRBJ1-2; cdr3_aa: CASRAGLLVGGYTF; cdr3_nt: TGTGCCAGCAGAGCGGGACTCTTGGTCGGTGGCTACACCTTC
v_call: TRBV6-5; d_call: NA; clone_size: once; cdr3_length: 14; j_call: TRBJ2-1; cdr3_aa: CASSYSQGGNEQFF; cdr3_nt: TGTGCCAGCAGTTACTCTCAGGGTGGGAATGAGCAGTTCTTC
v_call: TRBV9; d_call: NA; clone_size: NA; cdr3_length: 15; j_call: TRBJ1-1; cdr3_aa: CASSVGGVTDTEAFF; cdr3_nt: TGTGCCAGCAGCGTAGGGGGGGTAACGGACACTGAAGCTTTCTTT
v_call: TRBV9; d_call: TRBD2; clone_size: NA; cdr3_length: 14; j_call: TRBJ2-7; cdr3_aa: CASSPPAGGHEQYF; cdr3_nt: TGTGCCAGCAGCCCGCCGGCGGGAGGGCACGAACAGTACTTC
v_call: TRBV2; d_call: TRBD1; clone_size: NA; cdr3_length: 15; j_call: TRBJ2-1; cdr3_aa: CASSLTGGSWNEQFF; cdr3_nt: TGTGCCAGCAGCCTCACAGGGGGCTCGTGGAATGAGCAGTTCTTC
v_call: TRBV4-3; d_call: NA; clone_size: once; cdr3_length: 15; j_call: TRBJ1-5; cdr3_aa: CASSQERLSNQPQHF; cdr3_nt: TGCGCCAGCAGCCAAGAGAGGCTTAGCAATCAGCCCCAGCATTTT